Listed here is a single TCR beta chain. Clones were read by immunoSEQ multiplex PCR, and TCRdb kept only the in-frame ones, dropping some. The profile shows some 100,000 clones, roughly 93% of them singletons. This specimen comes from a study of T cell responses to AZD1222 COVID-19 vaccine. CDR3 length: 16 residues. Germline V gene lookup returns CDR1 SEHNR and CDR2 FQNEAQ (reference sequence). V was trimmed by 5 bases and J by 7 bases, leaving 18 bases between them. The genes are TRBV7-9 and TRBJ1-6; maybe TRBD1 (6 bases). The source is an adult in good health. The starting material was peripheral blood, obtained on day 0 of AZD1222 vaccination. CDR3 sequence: CASSPRGDRRNSPLHF. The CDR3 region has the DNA TGTGCCAGCAGCCCTAGGGGAGACAGGCGAAATTCACCCCTCCACTTT.